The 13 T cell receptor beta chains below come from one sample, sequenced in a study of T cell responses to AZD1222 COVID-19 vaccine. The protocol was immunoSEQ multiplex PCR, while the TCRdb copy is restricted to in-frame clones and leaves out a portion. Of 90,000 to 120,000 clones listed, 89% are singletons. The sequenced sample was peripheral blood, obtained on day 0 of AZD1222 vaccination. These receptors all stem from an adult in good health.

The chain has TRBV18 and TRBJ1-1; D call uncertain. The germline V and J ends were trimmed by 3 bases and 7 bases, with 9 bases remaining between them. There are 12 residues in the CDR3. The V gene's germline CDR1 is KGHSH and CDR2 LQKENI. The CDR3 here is CASSPYRNEAFF. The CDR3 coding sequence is TGTGCCAGCTCACCCTACAGAAATGAAGCTTTCTTT.

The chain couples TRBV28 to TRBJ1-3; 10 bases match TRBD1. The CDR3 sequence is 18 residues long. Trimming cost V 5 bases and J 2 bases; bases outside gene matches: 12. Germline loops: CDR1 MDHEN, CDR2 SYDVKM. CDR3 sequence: CASSRRQGAKSAGNTIYF. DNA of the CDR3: TGTGCCAGCAGTCGGAGACAGGGGGCGAAGTCTGCTGGAAACACCATATATTTT. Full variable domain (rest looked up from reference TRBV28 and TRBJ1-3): DVKVTQSSRYLVKRTGEKVFLECVQDMDHENMFWYRQDPGLGLRLIYFSYDVKMKEKGDIPEGYSVSREKKERFSLILESASTNQTSMYLCASSRRQGAKSAGNTIYFGEGSWLTVV.

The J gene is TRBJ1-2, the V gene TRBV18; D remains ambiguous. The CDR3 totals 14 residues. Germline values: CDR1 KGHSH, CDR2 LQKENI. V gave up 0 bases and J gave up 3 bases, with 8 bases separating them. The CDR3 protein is CASSPPFSDYGYTF. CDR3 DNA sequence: TGTGCCAGCTCACCACCGTTTAGCGACTATGGCTACACCTTC.

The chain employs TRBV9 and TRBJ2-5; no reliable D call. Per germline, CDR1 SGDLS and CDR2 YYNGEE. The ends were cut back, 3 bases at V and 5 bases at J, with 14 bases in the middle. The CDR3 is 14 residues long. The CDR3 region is CASSATENWETQYF. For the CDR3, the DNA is TGTGCCAGCAGCGCCACGGAGAATTGGGAGACCCAGTACTTC.

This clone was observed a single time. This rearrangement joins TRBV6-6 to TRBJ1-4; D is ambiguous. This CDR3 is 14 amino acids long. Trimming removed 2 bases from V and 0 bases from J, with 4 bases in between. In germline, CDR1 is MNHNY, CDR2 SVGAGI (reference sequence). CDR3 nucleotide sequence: TGTGCCAGCAGTTACGGTGCAACTAATGAAAAACTGTTTTTT. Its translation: CASSYGATNEKLFF.

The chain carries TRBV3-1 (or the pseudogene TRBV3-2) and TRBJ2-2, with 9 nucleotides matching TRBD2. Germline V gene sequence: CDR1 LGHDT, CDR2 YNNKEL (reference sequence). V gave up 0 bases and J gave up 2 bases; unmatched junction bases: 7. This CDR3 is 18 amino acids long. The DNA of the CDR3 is TGTGCCAGCAGCCAAGATAAGATGACTAGCGGAAACACCGGGGAGCTGTTTTTT. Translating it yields CASSQDKMTSGNTGELFF.

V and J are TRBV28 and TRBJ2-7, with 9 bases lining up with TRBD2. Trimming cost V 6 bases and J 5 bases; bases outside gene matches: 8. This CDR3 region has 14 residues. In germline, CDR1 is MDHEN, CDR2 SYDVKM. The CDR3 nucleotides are TGTGCCAGCAGGGTGGGACTAGCAGCTGACGAGCAGTACTTC. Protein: CASRVGLAADEQYF.

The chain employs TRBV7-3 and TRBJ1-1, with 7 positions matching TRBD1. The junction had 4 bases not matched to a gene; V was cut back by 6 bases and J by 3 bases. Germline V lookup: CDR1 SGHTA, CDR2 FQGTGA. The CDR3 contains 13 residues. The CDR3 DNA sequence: TGTGCCAGCAGGTCTCAGGGGGACACTGAAGCTTTCTTT. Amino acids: CASRSQGDTEAFF. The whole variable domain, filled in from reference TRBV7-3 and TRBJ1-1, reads GAGVSQTPSNKVTEKGKYVELRCDPISGHTALYWYRQSLGQGPEFLIYFQGTGAADDSGLPNDRFFAVRPEGSVSTLKIQRTERGDSAVYLCASRSQGDTEAFFGQGTRLTVV.

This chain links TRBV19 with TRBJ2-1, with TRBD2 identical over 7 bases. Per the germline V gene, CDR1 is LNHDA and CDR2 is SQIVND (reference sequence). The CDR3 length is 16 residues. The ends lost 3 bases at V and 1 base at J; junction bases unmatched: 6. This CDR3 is CASSIGGRGSYNEQFF. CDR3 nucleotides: TGTGCCAGTAGTATCGGAGGGAGGGGTTCCTACAATGAGCAGTTCTTC.

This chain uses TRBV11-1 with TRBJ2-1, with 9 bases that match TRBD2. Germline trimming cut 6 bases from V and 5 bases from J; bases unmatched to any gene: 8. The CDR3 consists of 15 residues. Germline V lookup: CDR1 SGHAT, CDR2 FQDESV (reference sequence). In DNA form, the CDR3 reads TGTGCCAGCAGGGGTGGCGGGAGGGTTGACAATGAGCAGTTCTTC. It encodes CASRGGGRVDNEQFF.

CDR3 in amino acids: CASSRQGASTYNEQFF. CDR3 sequence (DNA): TGCGCCAGCAGCAGACAGGGGGCGTCTACCTACAATGAGCAGTTCTTC. V usage is TRBV5-1 and J usage is TRBJ2-1, with 10 bases fitting TRBD1. The length of the CDR3 is 16 residues. Germline V CDR1 and CDR2: SGHRS, YFSETQ. With V trimmed by 4 bases and J by 2 bases, 6 bases remained unmatched. The full variable domain, rest sourced from reference TRBV5-1 and TRBJ2-1, is KAGVTQTPRYLIKTRGQQVTLSCSPISGHRSVSWYQQTPGQGLQFLFEYFSETQRNKGNFPGRFSGRQFSNSRSEMNVSTLELGDSALYLCASSRQGASTYNEQFFGPGTRLTVL.

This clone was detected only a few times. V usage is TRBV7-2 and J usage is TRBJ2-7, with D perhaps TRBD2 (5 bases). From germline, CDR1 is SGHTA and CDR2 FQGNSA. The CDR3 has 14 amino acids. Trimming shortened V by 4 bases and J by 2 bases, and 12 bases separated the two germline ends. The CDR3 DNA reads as TGTGCCAGCAGCTCCGGGAACCCCCCCTACGAGCAGTACTTC. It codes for CASSSGNPPYEQYF.

The CDR3: CASSIPGHAATNEKLFF. The CDR3 region has the DNA TGTGCCAGTAGTATTCCGGGACACGCTGCAACTAATGAAAAACTGTTTTTT. The chain has TRBV19 and TRBJ1-4; a possible D gene is TRBD1 (6 bases). Germline V gives CDR1 LNHDA, CDR2 SQIVND (reference sequence). The CDR3 is 17 residues long. The V gene lost 3 bases and the J gene lost 0 bases, with 14 bases spanning the gap.